This T cell receptor beta chain derives from a study of Ad26.COV2.S vaccination and SARS-CoV-2 variants. Overall study findings and caveats: Reported findings describe substantial breadth in spike-specific CD8+ and CD4+ T cell responses following vaccination.

As regards this clone: Its antigen is unknown.

Trimming removed 5 bases at V and 0 bases at J, with 13 bases between. Germline V gene sequence: CDR1 SGHVS, CDR2 FNYEAQ. The CDR3 contains 16 residues. Assay used: immunoSEQ multiplex PCR; TCRdb lists only in-frame clones, some missing. The repertoire includes fewer than 50,000 clones, about 80% of them detected once, and roughly 50% sits in the top ten. This TCR was sampled from a human donor who had recovered from COVID-19. This chain links TRBV7-6 with TRBJ2-2, with unresolved D. The sequenced sample was peripheral blood, obtained after recovery from COVID-19. This CDR3 is CASSLLRAANTGELFF. CDR3 in DNA: TGTGCCAGCAGCCTGTTAAGGGCGGCGAACACCGGGGAGCTGTTTTTT. The whole variable domain, filled in from reference TRBV7-6 and TRBJ2-2, reads GAGVSQSPRYKVTKRGQDVALRCDPISGHVSLYWYRQALGQGPEFLTYFNYEAQQDKSGLPNDRFSAERPEGSISTLTIQRTEQRDSAMYRCASSLLRAANTGELFFGEGSRLTVL.